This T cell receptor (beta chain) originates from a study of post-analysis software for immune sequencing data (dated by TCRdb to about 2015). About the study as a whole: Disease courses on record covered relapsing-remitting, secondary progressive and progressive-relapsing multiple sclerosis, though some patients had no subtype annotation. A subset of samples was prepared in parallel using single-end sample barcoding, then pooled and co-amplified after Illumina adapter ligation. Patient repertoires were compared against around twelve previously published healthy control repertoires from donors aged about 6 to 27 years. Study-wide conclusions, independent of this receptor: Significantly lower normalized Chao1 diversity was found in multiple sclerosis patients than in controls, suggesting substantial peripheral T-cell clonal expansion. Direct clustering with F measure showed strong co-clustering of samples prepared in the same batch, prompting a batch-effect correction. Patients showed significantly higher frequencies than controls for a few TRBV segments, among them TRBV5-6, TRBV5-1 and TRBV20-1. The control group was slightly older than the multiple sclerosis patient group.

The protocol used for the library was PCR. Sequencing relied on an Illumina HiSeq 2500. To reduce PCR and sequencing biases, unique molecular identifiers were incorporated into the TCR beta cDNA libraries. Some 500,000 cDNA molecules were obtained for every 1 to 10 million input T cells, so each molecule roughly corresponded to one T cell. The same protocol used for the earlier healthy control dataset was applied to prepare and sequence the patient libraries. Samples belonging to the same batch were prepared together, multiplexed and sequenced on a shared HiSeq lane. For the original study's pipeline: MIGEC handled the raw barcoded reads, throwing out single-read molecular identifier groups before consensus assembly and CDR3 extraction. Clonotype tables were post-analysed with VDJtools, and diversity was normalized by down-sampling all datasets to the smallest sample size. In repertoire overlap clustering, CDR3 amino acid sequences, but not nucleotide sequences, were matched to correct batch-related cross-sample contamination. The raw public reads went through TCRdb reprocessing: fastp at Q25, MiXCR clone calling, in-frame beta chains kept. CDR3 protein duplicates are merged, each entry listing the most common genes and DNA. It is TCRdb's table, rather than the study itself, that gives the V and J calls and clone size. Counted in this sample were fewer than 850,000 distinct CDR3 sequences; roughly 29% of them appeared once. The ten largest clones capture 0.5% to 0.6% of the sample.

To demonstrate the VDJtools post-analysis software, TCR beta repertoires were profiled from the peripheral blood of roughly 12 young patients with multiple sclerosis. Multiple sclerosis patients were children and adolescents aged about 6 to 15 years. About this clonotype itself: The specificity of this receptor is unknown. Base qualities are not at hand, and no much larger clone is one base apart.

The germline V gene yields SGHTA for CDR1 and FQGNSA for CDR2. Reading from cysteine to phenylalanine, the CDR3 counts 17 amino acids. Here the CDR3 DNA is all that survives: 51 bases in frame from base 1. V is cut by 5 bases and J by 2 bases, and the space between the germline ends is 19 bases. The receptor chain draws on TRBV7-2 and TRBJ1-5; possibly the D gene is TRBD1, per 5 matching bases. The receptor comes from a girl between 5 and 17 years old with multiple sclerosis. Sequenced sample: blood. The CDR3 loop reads CASSGSLKRQRNQPQHF. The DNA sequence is TGTGCCAGCAGCGGATCCTTGAAAAGACAGCGCAATCAGCCCCAGCATTTT.